The present entry profiles one T cell receptor beta chain with its context. This sample is part of a study of spatial heterogeneity in lung cancer. The time point: sample taken at primary tumor resection. V was clipped by 6 bases and J by 0 bases; unmatched bases: 6. This CDR3 is built from 15 residues. Each CDR3 protein gets one entry after TCRdb re-called the 5' RACE reads with MiXCR. Among about 38,000 distinct CDR3 sequences listed, around 7.2% were seen once. This receptor was obtained from a male donor with early-stage non-small cell lung cancer. Sequences were derived from PBMCs, sampled at surgery. This sequence joins TRBV12-3 or TRBV12-4 and TRBJ2-7; 9 nucleotides agree with TRBD1. CDR3 amino acids: CASRRGQGGSYEQYF. The CDR3 region has the DNA TGTGCCAGCAGGCGGGGACAGGGAGGCTCCTACGAGCAGTACTTC.